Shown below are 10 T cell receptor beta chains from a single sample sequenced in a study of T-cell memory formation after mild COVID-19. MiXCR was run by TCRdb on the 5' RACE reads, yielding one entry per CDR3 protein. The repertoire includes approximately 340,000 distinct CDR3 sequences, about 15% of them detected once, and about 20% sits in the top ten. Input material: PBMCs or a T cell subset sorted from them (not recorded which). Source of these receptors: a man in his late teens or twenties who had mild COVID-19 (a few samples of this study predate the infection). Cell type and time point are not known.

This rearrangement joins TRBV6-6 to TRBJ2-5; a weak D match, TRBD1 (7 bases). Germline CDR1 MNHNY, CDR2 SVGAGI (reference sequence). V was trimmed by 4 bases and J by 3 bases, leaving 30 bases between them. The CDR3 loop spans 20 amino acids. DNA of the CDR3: TGTGCCAGCAGTTTCCGCTTCGGGGACTTGGCCGGGACAGAAGAAGAGACCCAGTACTTC. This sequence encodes CASSFRFGDLAGTEEETQYF.

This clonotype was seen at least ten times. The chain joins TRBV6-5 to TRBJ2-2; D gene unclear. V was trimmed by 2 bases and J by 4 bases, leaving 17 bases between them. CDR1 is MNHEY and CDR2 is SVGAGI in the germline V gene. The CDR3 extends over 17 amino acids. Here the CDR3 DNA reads TGTGCCAGCAGTTACATTGTGCGTAATTCGGTCACCGGGGAGCTGTTTTTT. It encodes CASSYIVRNSVTGELFF.

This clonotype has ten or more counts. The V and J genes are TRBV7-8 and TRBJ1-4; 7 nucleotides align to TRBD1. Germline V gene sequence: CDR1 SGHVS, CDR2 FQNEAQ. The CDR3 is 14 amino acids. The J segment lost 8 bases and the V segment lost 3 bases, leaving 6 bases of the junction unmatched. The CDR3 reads CASSLTGNSEKLFF. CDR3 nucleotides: TGTGCCAGCAGCTTGACAGGGAATTCCGAAAAACTGTTTTTT.

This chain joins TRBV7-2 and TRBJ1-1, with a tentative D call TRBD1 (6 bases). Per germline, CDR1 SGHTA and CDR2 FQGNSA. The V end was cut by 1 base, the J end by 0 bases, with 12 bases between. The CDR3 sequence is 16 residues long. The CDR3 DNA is TGTGCCAGCAGCTTAGTGGGGGGGGCAATGAACACTGAAGCTTTCTTT. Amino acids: CASSLVGGAMNTEAFF.

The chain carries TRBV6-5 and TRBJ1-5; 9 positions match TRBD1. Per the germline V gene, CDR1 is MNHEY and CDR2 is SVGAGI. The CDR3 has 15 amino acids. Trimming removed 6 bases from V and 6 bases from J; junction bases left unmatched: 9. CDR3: CASRKDRGMIQPQHF. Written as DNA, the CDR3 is TGTGCCAGCAGAAAGGACAGGGGAATGATTCAGCCCCAGCATTTT.

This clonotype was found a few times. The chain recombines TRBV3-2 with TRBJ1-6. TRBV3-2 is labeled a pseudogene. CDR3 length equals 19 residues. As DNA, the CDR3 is TGTGCCAGCAGCCAAACTAGGGCCCAGGGAGCGATGTATAATTCACCCCTCCACTTT. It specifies CASSQTRAQGAMYNSPLHF.

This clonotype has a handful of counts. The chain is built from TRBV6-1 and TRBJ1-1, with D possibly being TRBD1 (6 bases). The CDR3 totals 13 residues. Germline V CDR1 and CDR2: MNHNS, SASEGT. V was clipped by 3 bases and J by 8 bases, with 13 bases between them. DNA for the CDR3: TGTGCCAGCAGTGAGGTTTGGACAGCCGAAGCTTTCTTT. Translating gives CASSEVWTAEAFF.

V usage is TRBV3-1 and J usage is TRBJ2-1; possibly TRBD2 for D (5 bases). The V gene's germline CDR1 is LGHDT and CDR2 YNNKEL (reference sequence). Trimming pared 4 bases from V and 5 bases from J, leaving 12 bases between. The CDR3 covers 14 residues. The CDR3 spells CASSRSGKNNEQFF. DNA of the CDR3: TGTGCCAGCAGCCGCTCCGGGAAGAACAATGAGCAGTTCTTC.

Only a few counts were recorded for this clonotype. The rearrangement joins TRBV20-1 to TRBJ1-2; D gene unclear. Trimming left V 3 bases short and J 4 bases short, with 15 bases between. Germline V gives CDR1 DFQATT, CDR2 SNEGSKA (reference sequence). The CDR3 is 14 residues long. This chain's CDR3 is CSASARRSTYGYTF. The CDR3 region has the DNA TGCAGTGCTAGTGCCCGCCGGTCTACCTATGGCTACACCTTC.

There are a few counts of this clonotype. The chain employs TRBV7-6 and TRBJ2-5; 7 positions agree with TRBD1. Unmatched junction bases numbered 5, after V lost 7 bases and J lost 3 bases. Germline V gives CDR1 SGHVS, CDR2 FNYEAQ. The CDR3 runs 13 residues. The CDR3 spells CASTRQGKETQYF. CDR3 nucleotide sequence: TGTGCCAGCACCCGACAGGGAAAAGAGACCCAGTACTTC.